These T cell receptor beta chains were read from a single sample in a study of T cell responses to AZD1222 COVID-19 vaccine. Produced via immunoSEQ multiplex PCR; TCRdb's table is partial and in-frame only. The repertoire consists of 140,000 to 150,000 clones, with 75% to 95% occurring once and the leading ten covering about 3%. The material sequenced was peripheral blood, taken on day 0 of MenACWY control vaccination. These receptors were obtained from an adult in good health. Each CDR3 is given with its conserved first and last residue. A D gene is named only where the DNA matches it firmly. Clone size is stated in some rows and not others, as once, few, many or a class when expanded.

size	V	J	D	DNA	CDR3
.	TRBV6-5	TRBJ1-2	.	TGTGCCAGCAGGGAGGCCGCTTACAGGAACAACTACACCTTC	CASREAAYRNNYTF
.	TRBV7-2	TRBJ2-2	.	TGTGCCAGCAGCTTTCGGGAAGGGGGAGTTGACACCGGGGAGCTGTTTTTT	CASSFREGGVDTGELFF
.	TRBV5-1	TRBJ2-7	.	TGCGCCAGCAGCTTGGTGGGACCGGATTACGAGCAGTACTTC	CASSLVGPDYEQYF
.	TRBV6-1	TRBJ1-2	.	TGTGCCAGCAGTGAGCTCGCCACAGGGTTGACTTTTGGCTACACCTTC	CASSELATGLTFGYTF
.	TRBV27	TRBJ2-7	.	TGTGCCAGCAGTAATCGGGGTGCTTCCCACGAGCAGTACTTC	CASSNRGASHEQYF
.	TRBV11-2	TRBJ1-1	TRBD1	TGTGCCAGCAGCCTACACAGGGGGCGTACTGAAGCTTTCTTT	CASSLHRGRTEAFF
.	TRBV3-1/TRBV3-2	TRBJ2-4	.	TGTGCCAGCAGCCTCGGACAGTCCATTCAGTACTTC	CASSLGQSIQYF
once	TRBV5-4	TRBJ2-5	.	TGTGCCAGCAGCCTGGGGTCACCAATTGTCGCAGAGACCCAGTACTTC	CASSLGSPIVAETQYF
.	TRBV11-2	TRBJ1-1	.	TGTGCCAGCAGCTTAGGACATATCGGCACTGAAGCTTTCTTT	CASSLGHIGTEAFF
once	TRBV4-2	TRBJ2-7	.	TGTGCCAGCAGCCAAGATGTGTGGTCTTACGAGCAGTACTTC	CASSQDVWSYEQYF
.	TRBV11-1	TRBJ1-4	.	TGTGCCAGCAGCGAGATTACTGGGAGGACCGAAAAACTGTTTTTT	CASSEITGRTEKLFF
.	TRBV27	TRBJ1-5	TRBD1	TGTGCCAGCAGTTTAAGAGGGGGGACAGGTCTCACGGGTCAGCCCCAGCATTTT	CASSLRGGTGLTGQPQHF
.	TRBV5-1	TRBJ1-2	.	TGCGCCAGCACCCGAGAGGACGGGAACTATGGCTACACCTTC	CASTREDGNYGYTF
.	TRBV28	TRBJ2-7	.	TGTGCCAGCAGCTCCCCGGGTAGCGGAAAAAGAGCCGAGCAGTACTTC	CASSSPGSGKRAEQYF
.	TRBV28	TRBJ2-1	.	TGTGCCAGCAGTTTACTAGCTTCGGTTGACGAGCAGTTCTTC	CASSLLASVDEQFF
.	TRBV4-1	TRBJ2-7	.	TGCGCCAGCAGCCTCGAGACCCCGGGGAGCTCCTACGAGCAGTACTTC	CASSLETPGSSYEQYF
once	TRBV7-2	TRBJ2-3	.	TGTGCCAGCAGCTATCACAAGGATACGCAGTATTTT	CASSYHKDTQYF
.	TRBV9	TRBJ2-5	.	TGTGCCAGCAGCGTAGACCCAGGGATCCAAGAGACCCAGTACTTC	CASSVDPGIQETQYF
.	TRBV24-1	TRBJ2-5	.	TGTGCCACCTCCAGAGGGGAGACCCAGTACTTC	CATSRGETQYF
once	TRBV3-1/TRBV3-2	TRBJ2-1	.	TGTGCCAGCAGCCCGCGGAACGGGAGTGGAGTAAATGAGCAGTTCTTC	CASSPRNGSGVNEQFF